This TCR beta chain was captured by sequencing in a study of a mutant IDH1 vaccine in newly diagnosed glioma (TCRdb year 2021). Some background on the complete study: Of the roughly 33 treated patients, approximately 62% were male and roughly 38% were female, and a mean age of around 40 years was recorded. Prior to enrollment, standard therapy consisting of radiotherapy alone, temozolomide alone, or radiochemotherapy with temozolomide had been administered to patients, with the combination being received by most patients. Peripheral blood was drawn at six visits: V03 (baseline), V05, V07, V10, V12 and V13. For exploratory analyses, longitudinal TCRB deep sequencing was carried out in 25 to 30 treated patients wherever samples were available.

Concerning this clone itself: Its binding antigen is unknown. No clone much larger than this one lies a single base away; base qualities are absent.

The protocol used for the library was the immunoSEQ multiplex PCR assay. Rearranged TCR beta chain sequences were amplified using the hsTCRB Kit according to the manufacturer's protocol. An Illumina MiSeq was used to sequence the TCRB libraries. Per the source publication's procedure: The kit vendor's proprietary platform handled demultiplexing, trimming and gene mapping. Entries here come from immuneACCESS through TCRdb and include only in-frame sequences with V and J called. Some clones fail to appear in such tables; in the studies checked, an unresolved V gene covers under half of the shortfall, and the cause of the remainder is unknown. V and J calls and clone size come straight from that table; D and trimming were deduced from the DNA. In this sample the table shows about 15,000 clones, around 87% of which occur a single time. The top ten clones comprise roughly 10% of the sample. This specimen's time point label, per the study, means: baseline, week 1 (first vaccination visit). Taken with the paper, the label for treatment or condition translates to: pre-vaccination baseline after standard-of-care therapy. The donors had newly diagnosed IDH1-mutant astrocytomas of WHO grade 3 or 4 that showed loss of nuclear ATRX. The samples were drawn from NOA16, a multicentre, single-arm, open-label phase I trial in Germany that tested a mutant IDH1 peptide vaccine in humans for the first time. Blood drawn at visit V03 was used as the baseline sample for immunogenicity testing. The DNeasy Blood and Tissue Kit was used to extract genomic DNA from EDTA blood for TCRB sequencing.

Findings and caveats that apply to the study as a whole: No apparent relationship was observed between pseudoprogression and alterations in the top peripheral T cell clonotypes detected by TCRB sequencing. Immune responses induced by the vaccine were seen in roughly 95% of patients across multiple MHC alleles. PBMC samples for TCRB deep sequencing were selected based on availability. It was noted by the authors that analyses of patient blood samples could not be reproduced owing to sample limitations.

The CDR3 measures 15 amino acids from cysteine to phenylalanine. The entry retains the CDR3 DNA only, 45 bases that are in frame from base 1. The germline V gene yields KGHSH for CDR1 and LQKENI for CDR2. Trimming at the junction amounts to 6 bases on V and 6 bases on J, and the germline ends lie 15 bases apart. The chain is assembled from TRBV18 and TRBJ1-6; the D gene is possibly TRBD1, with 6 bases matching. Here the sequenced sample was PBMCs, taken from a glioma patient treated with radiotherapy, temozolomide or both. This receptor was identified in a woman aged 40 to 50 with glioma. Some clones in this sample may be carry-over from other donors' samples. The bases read TGTGCCAGCTCCCGTCTTATAGGGGGTAATTCACCCCTCCACTTT. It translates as CASSRLIGGNSPLHF.